Presented here are 13 T cell receptor beta chains from one specimen sequenced in a study of patients and donors after allogeneic stem cell transplantation. TCRdb processed the RT-PCR reads anew with MiXCR; each CDR3 protein has one entry. Among about 960,000 distinct CDR3 sequences listed, under 20% were seen once. The sequenced sample consisted of blood, either unsorted or a sorted T cell fraction (not recorded which). These receptors were obtained from a human donor who was either an allogeneic HSCT recipient or a stem cell or donor lymphocyte infusion donor (not recorded which). It is not recorded whose cells these are; they may come from a transplant donor.

This clonotype was seen a few times. The chain is built from TRBV6-4 and TRBJ2-1; D may be TRBD2 (6 bases). V was pared by 3 bases and J by 0 bases, with 18 bases between. The germline CDR1 and CDR2 sequences are MRHNA and SNTAGT. The CDR3 extends over 18 amino acids. CDR3: CASSELGSGGSSYNEQFF. CDR3 nucleotides: TGTGCCAGCAGTGAGTTAGGATCAGGAGGGTCCTCCTACAATGAGCAGTTCTTC.

This clonotype was seen a handful of times. This rearrangement joins TRBV7-9 to TRBJ2-7; tentatively, D is TRBD1 (6 bases). V was cut by 8 bases and J by 0 bases, with 11 bases left in between. Looked up from germline, CDR1 is SEHNR and CDR2 is FQNEAQ (reference sequence). This CDR3 has 13 amino acids. The CDR3 DNA follows: TGTGCCAGCGGCACAGGGAGCTCCTACGAGCAGTACTTC. Amino acids: CASGTGSSYEQYF.

This clonotype has a handful of counts. The chain combines TRBV30 with TRBJ2-1; 12 bases match TRBD2. This CDR3 is 15 amino acids long. Germline V gene lookup returns CDR1 GTSNPN and CDR2 SVGIG (reference sequence). J gave up 4 bases and V 5 bases, and 6 bases lay outside the gene matches. CDR3 sequence reads: CAWWLAGGPYNEQFF. The CDR3, as DNA: TGTGCCTGGTGGCTAGCGGGAGGGCCGTACAATGAGCAGTTCTTC.

This clonotype came up a few times. This chain uses TRBV6-2 or TRBV6-3 with TRBJ1-5; 10 positions match TRBD1. Trimming cost V 7 bases and J 4 bases; bases outside gene matches: 16. The CDR3 sequence is 18 residues long. Germline CDR1 reads MNHEY; CDR2 reads SVGEGT. CDR3 nucleotide sequence: TGTGCCAGCAATAAACCGGGACAGGGGTTCTTTGGGAATCAGCCCCAGCATTTT. Residues: CASNKPGQGFFGNQPQHF.

The sample holds a few counts of this clonotype. The V call is TRBV12-3 or TRBV12-4, the J call TRBJ2-5; 7 nucleotides align to TRBD1. V was pared by 7 bases and J by 5 bases, with 10 bases of the junction left unmatched. This CDR3 is 14 amino acids long. CDR3 in DNA: TGTGCCAGCACCCTGAGAGGGGGCCCGGAGACCCAGTACTTC. Translation gives CASTLRGGPETQYF.

V is TRBV3-1 and J is TRBJ2-1, with 7 bases fitting TRBD2. V lost 0 bases, J lost 2 bases, and 4 bases stayed unmatched. The CDR3 extends over 16 amino acids. CDR1 and CDR2 from the germline V gene are LGHDT and YNNKEL (reference sequence). The CDR3 spells CASSQEGLGPYNEQFF. The CDR3 bases are TGTGCCAGCAGCCAAGAAGGACTAGGCCCCTACAATGAGCAGTTCTTC.

This clonotype turned up a few times. The CDR3 nucleotides are TGTGCCAGCAGCTTAGTCAGGGGGGGATACAATGAGCAGTTCTTC. It is translated as CASSLVRGGYNEQFF. The V gene is TRBV11-2, the J gene TRBJ2-1, with D possibly called TRBD1 or TRBD2 (7 bases each). The CDR3 consists of 15 residues. Germline V gene sequence: CDR1 SGHAT, CDR2 FQNNGV. Trimming cost V 1 base and J 4 bases, with 11 bases left between them.

The CDR3 bases are TGTGCCTGGACTAGCGGGGGGGCATCTACGCAGTATTTT. Translating gives CAWTSGGASTQYF. This chain uses TRBV30 with TRBJ2-3; 12 bases match TRBD2. Germline V CDR1 and CDR2: GTSNPN, SVGIG (reference sequence). CDR3 length: 13 amino acids. V dropped 4 bases and J dropped 8; count of bases not matched to a gene: 4.

This clonotype was detected only a few times. V gene TRBV2 combines with J gene TRBJ1-2; D not resolved. The CDR3 runs to 11 residues. Germline V gives CDR1 SNHLY, CDR2 FYNNEI. V lost 4 bases and J lost 6, with 6 bases in between. CDR3 DNA: TGTGCCAGCAGTGGAGGGAATGGCTACACCTTC. Translated, it gives CASSGGNGYTF.

The rearrangement links TRBV15 to TRBJ2-7; D perhaps matches TRBD2 (5 bases). In germline, CDR1 is LNHNV, CDR2 YYDKDF (reference sequence). V was cut by 8 bases and J by 5 bases, with 10 bases left in between. The CDR3 is 11 amino acids. The CDR3 loop is CATSSGNEQYF. The CDR3 coding sequence is TGTGCCACCTCTTCCGGGAACGAGCAGTACTTC.

The chain joins TRBV11-3 to TRBJ1-2, with 7 bases aligning to TRBD1. Germline V gene sequence: CDR1 SGHNT, CDR2 YENEEA. CDR3 length equals 15 residues. The V segment lost 4 bases and the J segment 3 bases; nucleotides outside the gene matches: 8. CDR3 DNA sequence: TGTGCCAGCAGCTCGAGGCAGGGGGTCTACTATGGCTACACCTTC. Residues: CASSSRQGVYYGYTF.

The chain combines TRBV20-1 with TRBJ2-1; D ambiguous. V dropped 0 bases and J dropped 8 bases, with 14 bases sitting between them. Per the germline V gene, CDR1 is DFQATT and CDR2 is SNEGSKA (reference sequence). This CDR3 region has 14 residues. The CDR3 nucleotides are TGCAGTGCTAGAGATCATGAGGCTTACGATGAGCAGTTCTTC. Translated, it gives CSARDHEAYDEQFF.

This clonotype was seen a handful of times. This rearrangement joins TRBV20-1 to TRBJ2-1; 14 nucleotides agree with TRBD2. CDR3 size: 15 residues. The germline CDR1 and CDR2 sequences are DFQATT and SNEGSKA (reference sequence). The V and J ends lost 5 bases and 2 bases, in that order; junction bases with no gene match: 2. CDR3 loop: CSASTSGRAYNEQFF. CDR3 nucleotides: TGCAGTGCTTCGACTAGCGGGAGGGCCTACAATGAGCAGTTCTTC.